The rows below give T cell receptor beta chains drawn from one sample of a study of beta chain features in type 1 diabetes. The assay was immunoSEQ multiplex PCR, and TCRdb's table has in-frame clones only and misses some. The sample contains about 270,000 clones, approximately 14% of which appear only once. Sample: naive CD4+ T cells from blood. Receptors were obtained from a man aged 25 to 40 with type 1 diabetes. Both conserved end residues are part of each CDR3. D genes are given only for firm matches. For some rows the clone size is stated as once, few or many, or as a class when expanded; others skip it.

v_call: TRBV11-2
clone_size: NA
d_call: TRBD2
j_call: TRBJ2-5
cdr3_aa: CASSFSAGVGETQYF
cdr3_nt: TGTGCCAGCAGCTTTTCCGCGGGAGTTGGGGAGACCCAGTACTTC

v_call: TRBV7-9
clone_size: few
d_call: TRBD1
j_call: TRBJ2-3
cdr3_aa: CASSPGTGSDTQYF
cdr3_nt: TGTGCCAGCAGCCCCGGGACAGGGAGTGATACGCAGTATTTT

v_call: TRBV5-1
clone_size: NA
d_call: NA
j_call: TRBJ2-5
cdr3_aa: CASSSQGGGVGETQYF
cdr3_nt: TGCGCCAGCAGCTCCCAAGGGGGGGGCGTCGGAGAGACCCAGTACTTC

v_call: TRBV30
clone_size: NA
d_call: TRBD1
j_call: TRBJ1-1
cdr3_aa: CAWGTAEAFF
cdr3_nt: TGTGCCTGGGGGACAGCCGAAGCTTTCTTT

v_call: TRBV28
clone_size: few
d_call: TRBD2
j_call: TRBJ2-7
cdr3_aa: CASSQTGTSGSYEQYF
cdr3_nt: TGTGCCAGCAGTCAGACCGGGACTAGCGGATCCTACGAGCAGTACTTC

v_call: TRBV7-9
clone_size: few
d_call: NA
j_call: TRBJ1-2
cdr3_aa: CASSYNDRNYGYTF
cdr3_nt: TGTGCCAGCAGCTATAATGACAGAAACTATGGCTACACCTTC

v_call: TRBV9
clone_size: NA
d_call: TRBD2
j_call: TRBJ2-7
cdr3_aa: CASSVKFLAGVYEQYF
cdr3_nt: TGTGCCAGCAGCGTAAAGTTTCTAGCGGGAGTGTACGAGCAGTACTTC

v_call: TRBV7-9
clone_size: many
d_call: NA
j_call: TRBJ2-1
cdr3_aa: CASSPRAEQFF
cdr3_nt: TGTGCCAGCAGCCCCCGCGCTGAGCAGTTCTTC

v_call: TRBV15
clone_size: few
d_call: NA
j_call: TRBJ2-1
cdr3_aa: CATSRDRVTSSSYNEQFF
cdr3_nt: TGTGCCACCAGCAGAGACCGAGTGACTAGTAGCTCCTACAATGAGCAGTTCTTC

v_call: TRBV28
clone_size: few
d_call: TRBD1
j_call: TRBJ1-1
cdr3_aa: CASTDTGGTEAFF
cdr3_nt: TGTGCCAGCACCGACACAGGGGGCACTGAAGCTTTCTTT

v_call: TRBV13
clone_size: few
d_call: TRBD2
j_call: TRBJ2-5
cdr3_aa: CASSLRAGVGETQYF
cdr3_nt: TGTGCCAGCAGCTTAAGGGCGGGAGTGGGGGAGACCCAGTACTTC

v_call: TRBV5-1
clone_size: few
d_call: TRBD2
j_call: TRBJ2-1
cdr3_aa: CASSLLAGGSDEQFF
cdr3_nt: TGCGCCAGCAGCTTGTTGGCGGGAGGGTCGGATGAGCAGTTCTTC

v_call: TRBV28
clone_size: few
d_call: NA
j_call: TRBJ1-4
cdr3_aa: CASSVGQTTNEKLFF
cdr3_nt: TGTGCCAGCAGTGTCGGACAGACAACTAATGAAAAACTGTTTTTT

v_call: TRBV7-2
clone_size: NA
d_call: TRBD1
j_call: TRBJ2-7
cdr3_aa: CASSWGTVNYEQYF
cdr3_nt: TGTGCCAGCAGCTGGGGGACAGTCAACTACGAGCAGTACTTC

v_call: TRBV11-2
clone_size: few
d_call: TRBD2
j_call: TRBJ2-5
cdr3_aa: CASSFSSGQETQYF
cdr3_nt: TGTGCCAGCAGCTTCTCTAGCGGACAAGAGACCCAGTACTTC

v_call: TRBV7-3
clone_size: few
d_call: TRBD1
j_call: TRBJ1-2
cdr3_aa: CASSLGAGTGYGYTF
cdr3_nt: TGTGCCAGCAGCTTAGGGGCCGGGACAGGCTATGGCTACACCTTC

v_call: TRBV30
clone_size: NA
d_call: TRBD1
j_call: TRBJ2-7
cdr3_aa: CAWSDRGLGEQYF
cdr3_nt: TGTGCCTGGTCGGACAGGGGGCTCGGCGAGCAGTACTTC

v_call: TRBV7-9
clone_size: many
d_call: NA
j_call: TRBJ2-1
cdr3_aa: CASRNEWFGQFF
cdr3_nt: TGTGCCAGCAGGAATGAGTGGTTTGGGCAGTTCTTC

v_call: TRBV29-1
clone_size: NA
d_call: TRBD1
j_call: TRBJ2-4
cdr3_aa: CSVQPQGGKNIQYF
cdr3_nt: TGCAGCGTACAGCCACAGGGGGGAAAAAACATTCAGTACTTC

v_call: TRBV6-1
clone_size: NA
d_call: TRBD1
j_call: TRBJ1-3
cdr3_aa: CASSDPDRDTIYF
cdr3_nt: TGTGCCAGCAGTGACCCGGACAGGGACACCATATATTTT

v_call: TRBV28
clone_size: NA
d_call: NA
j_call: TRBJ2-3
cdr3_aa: CASSLSGMDTQYF
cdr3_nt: TGTGCCAGCAGTTTATCCGGGATGGATACGCAGTATTTT

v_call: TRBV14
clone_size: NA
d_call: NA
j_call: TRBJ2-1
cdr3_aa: CASSLPSGGVYFF
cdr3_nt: TGTGCCAGCAGCCTCCCGAGTGGAGGGGTGTATTTCTTC

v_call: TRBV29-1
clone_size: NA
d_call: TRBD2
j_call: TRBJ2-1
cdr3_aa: CSVETSGPMYNEQFF
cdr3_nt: TGCAGCGTTGAGACTAGCGGCCCCATGTACAATGAGCAGTTCTTC

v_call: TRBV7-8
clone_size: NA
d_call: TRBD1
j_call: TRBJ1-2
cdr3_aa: CASSLFLTGESYGYTF
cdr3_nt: TGTGCCAGCAGCTTATTTTTGACAGGGGAGTCCTATGGCTACACCTTC

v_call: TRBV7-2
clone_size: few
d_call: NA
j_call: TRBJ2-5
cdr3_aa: CASSLSLRQSRETQYF
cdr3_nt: TGTGCCAGCAGCTTAAGTTTGCGACAATCCCGGGAGACCCAGTACTTC

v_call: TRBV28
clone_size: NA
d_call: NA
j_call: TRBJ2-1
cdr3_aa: CASSPVPGREQFF
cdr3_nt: TGTGCCAGCAGTCCCGTTCCGGGTCGGGAGCAGTTCTTC

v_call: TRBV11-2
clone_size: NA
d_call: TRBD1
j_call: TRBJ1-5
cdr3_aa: CASSFTGANQPQHF
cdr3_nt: TGTGCCAGCAGCTTTACAGGGGCCAATCAGCCCCAGCATTTT

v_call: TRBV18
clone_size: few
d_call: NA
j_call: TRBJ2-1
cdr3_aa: CASSLDYGEQFF
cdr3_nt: TGTGCCAGCTCACTTGACTACGGTGAGCAGTTCTTC

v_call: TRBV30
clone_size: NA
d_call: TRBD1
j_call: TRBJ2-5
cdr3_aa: CAWSVPTGGLQAVQYF
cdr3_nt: TGTGCCTGGAGTGTACCGACAGGGGGACTCCAAGCGGTCCAGTACTTC

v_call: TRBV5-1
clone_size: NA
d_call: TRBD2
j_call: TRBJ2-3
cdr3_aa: CASSGTSGRADTQYF
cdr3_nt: TGCGCCAGCAGCGGGACTAGCGGGAGGGCAGATACGCAGTATTTT

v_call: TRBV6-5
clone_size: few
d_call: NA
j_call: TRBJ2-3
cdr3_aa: CASSSRDTSTDTQYF
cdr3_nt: TGTGCCAGCAGTTCTAGGGACACTAGCACAGATACGCAGTATTTT

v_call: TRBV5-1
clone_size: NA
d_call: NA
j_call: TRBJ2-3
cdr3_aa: CASSLGQSTDTQYF
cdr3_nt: TGCGCCAGCAGCCTCGGACAGAGCACAGATACGCAGTATTTT

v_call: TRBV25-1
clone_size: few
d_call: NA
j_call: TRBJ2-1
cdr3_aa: CASAQDSHNEQFF
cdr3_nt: TGTGCCAGCGCCCAGGACAGCCATAATGAGCAGTTCTTC

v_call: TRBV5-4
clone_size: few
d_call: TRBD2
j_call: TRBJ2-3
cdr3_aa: CASSLAQRGSTDTQYF
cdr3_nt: TGTGCCAGCAGCTTGGCCCAGCGGGGGAGCACAGATACGCAGTATTTT

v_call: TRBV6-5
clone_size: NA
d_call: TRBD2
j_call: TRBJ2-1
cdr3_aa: CASSYLSGLTYNEQFF
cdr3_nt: TGTGCCAGCAGTTACCTTTCGGGACTAACTTACAATGAGCAGTTCTTC

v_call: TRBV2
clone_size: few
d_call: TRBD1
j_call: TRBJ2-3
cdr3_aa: CASGQGATDTQYF
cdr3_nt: TGTGCCAGTGGACAGGGGGCCACAGATACGCAGTATTTT

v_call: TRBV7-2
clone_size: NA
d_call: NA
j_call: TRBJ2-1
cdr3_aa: CASSLPIGGGGTSYNEQFF
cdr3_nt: TGTGCCAGCAGCTTACCAATAGGTGGGGGAGGCACCTCCTACAATGAGCAGTTCTTC

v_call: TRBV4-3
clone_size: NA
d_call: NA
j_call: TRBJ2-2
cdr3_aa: CASSQQANTGELFF
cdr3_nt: TGCGCCAGCAGCCAACAGGCAAACACCGGGGAGCTGTTTTTT

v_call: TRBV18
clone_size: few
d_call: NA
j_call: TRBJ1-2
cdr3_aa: CASSQTTAKGGGYGYTF
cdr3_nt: TGTGCCAGCTCACAAACGACAGCGAAGGGAGGTGGCTATGGCTACACCTTC

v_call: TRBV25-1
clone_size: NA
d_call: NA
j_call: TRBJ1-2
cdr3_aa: CASTQAGYYGYTF
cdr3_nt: TGTGCCAGCACTCAGGCAGGGTACTATGGCTACACCTTC

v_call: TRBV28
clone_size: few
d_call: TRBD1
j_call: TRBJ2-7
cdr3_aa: CASSEGQEWEQYF
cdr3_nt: TGTGCCAGCAGTGAGGGACAGGAATGGGAGCAGTACTTC

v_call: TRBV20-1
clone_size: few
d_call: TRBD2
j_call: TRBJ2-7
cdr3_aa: CSAGLAGEQYF
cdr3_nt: TGCAGTGCTGGATTAGCGGGAGAGCAGTACTTC

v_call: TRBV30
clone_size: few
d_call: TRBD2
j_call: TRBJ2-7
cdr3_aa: CAWSVLGGRSYEQYF
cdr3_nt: TGTGCCTGGAGTGTACTCGGCGGGAGGTCCTACGAGCAGTACTTC

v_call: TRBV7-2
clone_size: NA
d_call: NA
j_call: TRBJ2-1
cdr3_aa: CASKTSESYNEQFF
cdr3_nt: TGTGCCAGCAAGACTTCCGAATCCTACAATGAGCAGTTCTTC

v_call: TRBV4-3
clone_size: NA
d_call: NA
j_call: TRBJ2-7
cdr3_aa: CASSQVGGGSSYEQYF
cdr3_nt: TGCGCCAGCAGCCAAGTGGGCGGAGGGAGCTCCTACGAGCAGTACTTC

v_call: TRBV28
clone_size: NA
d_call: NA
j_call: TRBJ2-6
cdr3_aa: CASSLPGGARGANVLTF
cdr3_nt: TGTGCCAGCAGTTTGCCGGGTGGCGCACGAGGGGCCAACGTCCTGACTTTC

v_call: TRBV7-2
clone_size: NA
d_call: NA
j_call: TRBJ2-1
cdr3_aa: CASSSRQASHEQFF
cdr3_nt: TGTGCCAGCAGCTCAAGGCAGGCTAGCCATGAGCAGTTCTTC

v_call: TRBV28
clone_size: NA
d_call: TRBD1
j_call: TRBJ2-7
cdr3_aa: CASTRTGLYF
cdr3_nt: TGTGCCAGCACCCGGACAGGCTTGTACTTC

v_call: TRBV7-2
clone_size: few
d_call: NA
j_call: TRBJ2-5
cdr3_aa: CASSARGGRETQYF
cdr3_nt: TGTGCCAGCAGCGCTAGGGGGGGCAGGGAGACCCAGTACTTC